A selection of T cell receptor beta chains follows, all from one sample in a study of shared clonotypes between healthy human individuals. Libraries were prepared by immunoSEQ multiplex PCR; TCRdb keeps only in-frame clonotypes and omits some of them. The data show about 1.1 million clones, 60% to 85% seen once. The source material was memory CD4+ T cells from PBMCs. The source is a man aged 18-30 years in good health. Some clones in this sample may be carry-over from other donors' samples. CDR3s include the opening cysteine and the closing phenylalanine or tryptophan. D genes are given only for firm matches. Clone size, where shown, is once, few, many, or a class for clones that have expanded.

abundance,d_gene,v_gene,j_gene,CDR3nt,CDR3aa
few,NA,TRBV18,TRBJ1-5,TGTGCCAGCTCACCGGGGCGGGGCCCCCAGCCCCAGCATTTT,CASSPGRGPQPQHF
once,NA,TRBV18,TRBJ1-1,TGTGCCAGCTCACCAAATGCCGGCTACTCTGAAGCTTTCTTT,CASSPNAGYSEAFF
NA,TRBD1,TRBV5-5,TRBJ1-5,TGTGCCAGCAGCTCGGAGGGACAGCAAGGTTGGAATCAGCCCCAGCATTTT,CASSSEGQQGWNQPQHF
few,NA,TRBV6-1,TRBJ1-2,TGTGCCAGCACATACAGGGCCAGCTATGGCTACACCTTC,CASTYRASYGYTF
many,TRBD2,TRBV14,TRBJ2-1,TGTGCCAGCAGCCGGACTAGCGGGGGCCAATACAATGAGCAGTTCTTC,CASSRTSGGQYNEQFF
NA,NA,TRBV30,TRBJ1-4,TGTGCCTGGAGCCAATCGGTGACTAATGAAAAACTGTTTTTT,CAWSQSVTNEKLFF
NA,TRBD1,TRBV18,TRBJ2-7,TGTGCCAGCTCAAAGGGAGTAGGACAGGGGGGCTACGAGCAGTACTTC,CASSKGVGQGGYEQYF
once,TRBD2,TRBV4-3,TRBJ2-1,TGCGCCAGCAGGTTGGTAGCGGGAGGCAATGAGCAGTTCTTC,CASRLVAGGNEQFF
NA,TRBD1,TRBV6-5,TRBJ1-1,TGTGCCAGCAGTTATAGTTTCGGGACAGCGAACACTGAAGCTTTCTTT,CASSYSFGTANTEAFF
NA,NA,TRBV12-2,TRBJ2-3,TGTGCAGCCCCACTAGCGTGGGGCGGGGATACGCAGTATTTT,CAAPLAWGGDTQYF
NA,TRBD1,TRBV7-9,TRBJ2-7,TGTGCCAGCACCAGTGACAGGGGTAGCTCCTACGAGCAGTACTTC,CASTSDRGSSYEQYF
NA,TRBD2,TRBV7-6,TRBJ2-7,TGTGCCAGCAGCTTACGGCTAGCGGGAGCCGAGCAGTACTTC,CASSLRLAGAEQYF
NA,NA,TRBV10-3,TRBJ2-7,TGTGCCATCAGTGTGTCCGATACCGACGAGCAGTACTTC,CAISVSDTDEQYF
NA,NA,TRBV20-1,TRBJ1-2,TGCAGTGCTCCTAAGGGGGATGGCTACACCTTC,CSAPKGDGYTF
once,NA,TRBV7-9,TRBJ2-1,TGTGCCAGCAGCATTAGGCGAGACGAGCAGTTCTTC,CASSIRRDEQFF
NA,NA,TRBV9,TRBJ2-5,TGTGCGAGTGGTACGGAGACCCAGTACTTC,CASGTETQYF
NA,NA,TRBV18,TRBJ2-5,TGTGCCAGCTCACCCGCCCGGCGCGCCTGGGAGACCCAGTACTTC,CASSPARRAWETQYF
once,NA,TRBV11-2,TRBJ2-2,TGTGCCAGCAGGCCGGTTCGTCGGCGGGGCCCTGTGGCCGGGGAGCTGTTTTTT,CASRPVRRRGPVAGELFF
NA,TRBD2,TRBV7-8,TRBJ2-3,TGTGCCAGCAGCTTAGTGGGAGCTAGCGGAGGTGGAGGTACGCAGTATTTT,CASSLVGASGGGGTQYF
NA,NA,TRBV5-1,TRBJ2-1,TGCGCCAGCACCGACACAGGACAGCCCTACAATGAGCAGTTCTTC,CASTDTGQPYNEQFF
NA,NA,TRBV5-1,TRBJ2-1,TGCGCCAGCAGCCCCGGGACACGGAATGAGCAGTTCTTC,CASSPGTRNEQFF
NA,TRBD1,TRBV30,TRBJ2-6,TGTGCCGCCACCTCCCGGGACAGGAGTACTATCTCTGGGGCCAACGTCCTGACTTTC,CAATSRDRSTISGANVLTF
NA,NA,TRBV27,TRBJ2-1,TGTGCCAGCAGGCTCAAAGGGCAGGGGTACAATGAGCAGTTCTTC,CASRLKGQGYNEQFF
NA,NA,TRBV7-2,TRBJ1-2,TGTGCCAGCAGCCCACAGGGATTAGCCCCCTTCTATGGCTACACCTTC,CASSPQGLAPFYGYTF
NA,NA,TRBV15,TRBJ2-1,TGTGCCACCAGCAGAGCCATTCTAGCTGCGAGCTCCTACAATGAGCAGTTCTTC,CATSRAILAASSYNEQFF